This T cell receptor beta chain was profiled in a study of cytomegalovirus exposure and HLA in healthy donors. The study's findings and limits: Later on, an analysis showed TCR association rates differing by HLA locus, with DRB1 the most and HLA-C the fewest. It was reported that the classifier diagnosed cytomegalovirus status with high specificity and sensitivity in both the original and validation cohorts. Earlier results showed most TCR beta V segments being productive about 87% or about 30% of the time.

In the case of this clone: Its antigen is currently unknown.

The study ran its PCR with 60 Vbeta and 13 Jbeta primers. TCRdb's copy holds only in-frame clones and misses some; the assay was immunoSEQ multiplex PCR. The table lists some 200,000 clones, approximately 84% of them singletons, with about 0.58% in the top ten. The length of the CDR3 is 14 residues. Germline loops: CDR1 MNHEY, CDR2 SMNVEV (reference sequence). The ends lost 9 bases at V and 0 bases at J; junction bases unmatched: 6. The clonotype was recovered from a woman aged 40 to 50 in good health and CMV-seronegative. The chain is built from TRBV27 and TRBJ2-7; TRBD2 matches at 9 bases. The specimen was PBMCs. The CDR3 DNA reads as TGTGCCAGTGGGAGACTAGCGGTCTCCTACGAGCAGTACTTC. Translating gives CASGRLAVSYEQYF.